This TCR beta chain stems from a study of shared clonotypes between healthy human individuals. Method: immunoSEQ multiplex PCR; TCRdb's copy keeps in-frame clones and lacks some. The sample has roughly 1,500,000 clones, approximately 98.5% seen once; the top ten hold 0.36%. To note about this clone: Its antigen remains unidentified.

Study-wide results and caveats: Relative to memory subsets, naive subsets generally showed larger estimated richness.

Per germline, CDR1 SQVTM and CDR2 ANQGSEA. The CDR3 extends over 13 amino acids. The V gene lost 6 bases and the J gene lost 7 bases, with 16 bases spanning the gap. The V call is TRBV29-1, the J call TRBJ2-4, with D perhaps TRBD2 (6 bases). The receptor comes from a young man in good health. Specimen: naive CD4+ T cells sorted from blood. The subset was: CD45RA+ positively selected. The CDR3 DNA reads TGCAGCGTCCGGAGGGTCAGTTCCAACATTCAGTACTTC. Its protein is CSVRRVSSNIQYF.